This TCR beta chain was profiled in a study of blood T cell repertoires in COVID-19. Overall study context: In each case, the material was cDNA or gDNA derived from T cells, B-cell-depleted T cells, or PBMCs.

Germline V lookup: CDR1 MGHRA, CDR2 YSYEKL. The CDR3 spans 19 residues. V was shortened by 2 bases and J by 0 bases, with 20 bases between the two germline ends. Per the study methods: For nucleated cells, counts were estimated from reference gene primer amplification. TCRdb's table, derived via immunoSEQ multiplex PCR, lists solely in-frame clones and lacks some. V and J calls and clone size follow that table, whereas D and trimming were derived from the DNA. The table lists about 190,000 clones, less than 80% of them singletons, with roughly 12% in the top ten. What was sequenced was peripheral blood. This receptor was identified in a woman in her 50s with acute or convalescent COVID-19. The chain couples TRBV4-1 to TRBJ1-3; TRBD1 might be the D (6 bases). CDR3 in DNA: TGCGCCAGCAGCCAACAGGGGACGGGGGGAAGCCGCTCTGGAAACACCATATATTTT. This translates into CASSQQGTGGSRSGNTIYF.